This T cell receptor beta chain was found in a study of shared clonotypes between healthy human individuals. CDR1 and CDR2 (germline): PRHDT, FYEKMQ (reference sequence). The CDR3 length is 12 residues. The V gene lost 4 bases and the J gene lost 10 bases, with 12 bases spanning the gap. Concerning this clone itself: Its antigen remains unidentified.

Only CD45RO-negative cells positively selected for CCR7 counted as naive CD8 cells, so terminally differentiated effector memory CD45RA+ cells were excluded. The repertoire was sequenced with immunoSEQ multiplex PCR; TCRdb's copy has only in-frame clones and lacks some. This table holds 1.5 million to 2.5 million clones, about 95% found once. Study observations and caveats: Only a few donors were included, so the genetic and exposure-history diversity represented was limited. A reduction in generation probabilities was seen for non-shared clonotypes relative to those shared by all four donors.

The rearrangement uses TRBV13 and TRBJ2-3; D is possibly TRBD1 or TRBD2 (5 bases each). This sequence originates from a man aged 18-30 years in good health. Material: naive CD8+ T cells sorted from blood. In DNA form, the CDR3 reads TGTGCCAGCAGCTCAGGTGGGGACGCGCAGTATTTT. Its protein is CASSSGGDAQYF.